Following are 3 T cell receptor beta chains from one sample sequenced in a study of diagnostic markers for celiac disease. TCRdb re-called the reads and shows each CDR3 protein once, DNA omitted. Here the sample table reports about 7,500 distinct CDR3 sequences. Sequencing was done on a sample of either unsorted cells or a sorted T cell fraction (not recorded which). The receptors shown here come from a human donor. This table probably holds off-target reads from a library built for another chain.

The J gene is TRBJ1-5, the V gene TRBV28. The CDR3 consists of 14 residues. CDR1 and CDR2 from the germline V gene are MDHEN and SYDVKM. The CDR3 spells CASSLGETNQPQHF.

By frequency, this clonotype is medium-sized. The chain uses TRBV25-1 and TRBJ1-6; no DNA is available, so the TRBD1 call from TCRdb remains unchecked. CDR1 and CDR2 from the germline V gene are MGHDK and SYGVNS. This CDR3 comprises 16 residues. CDR3: CASSGDRGWDNSPLHF.

The J gene is TRBJ2-7, the V gene TRBV7-2. Per the germline V gene, CDR1 is SGHTA and CDR2 is FQGNSA. CDR3 length equals 14 residues. CDR3 loop: CASSPVTEEYEQYF.